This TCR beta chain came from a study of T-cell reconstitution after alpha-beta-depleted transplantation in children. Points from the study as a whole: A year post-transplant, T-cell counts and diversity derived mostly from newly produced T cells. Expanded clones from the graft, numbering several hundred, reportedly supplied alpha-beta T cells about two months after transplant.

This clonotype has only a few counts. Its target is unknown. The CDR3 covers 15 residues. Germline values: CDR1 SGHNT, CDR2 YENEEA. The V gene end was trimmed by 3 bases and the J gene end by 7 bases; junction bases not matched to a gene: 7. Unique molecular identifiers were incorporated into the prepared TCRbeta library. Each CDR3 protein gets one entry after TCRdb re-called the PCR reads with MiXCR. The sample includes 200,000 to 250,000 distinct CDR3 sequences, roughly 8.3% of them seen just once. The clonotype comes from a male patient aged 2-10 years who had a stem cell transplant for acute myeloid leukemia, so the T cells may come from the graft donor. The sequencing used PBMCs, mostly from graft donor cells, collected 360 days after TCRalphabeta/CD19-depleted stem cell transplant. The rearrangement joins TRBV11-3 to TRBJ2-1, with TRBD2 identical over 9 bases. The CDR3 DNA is TGTGCCAGCAGCTTCGGTCTAGCGGGGCGGAATGAGCAGTTCTTC. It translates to CASSFGLAGRNEQFF.